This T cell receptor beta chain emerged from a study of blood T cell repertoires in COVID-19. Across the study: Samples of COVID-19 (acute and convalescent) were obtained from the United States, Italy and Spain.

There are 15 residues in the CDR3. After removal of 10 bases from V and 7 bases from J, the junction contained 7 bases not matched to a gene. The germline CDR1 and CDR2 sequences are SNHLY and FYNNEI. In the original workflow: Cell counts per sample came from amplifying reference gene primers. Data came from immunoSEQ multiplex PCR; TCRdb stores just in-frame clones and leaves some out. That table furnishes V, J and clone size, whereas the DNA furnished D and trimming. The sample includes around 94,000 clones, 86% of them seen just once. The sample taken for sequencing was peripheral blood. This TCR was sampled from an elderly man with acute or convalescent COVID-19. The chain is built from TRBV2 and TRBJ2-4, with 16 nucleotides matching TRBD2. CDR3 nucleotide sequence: TGTGCCACGGGGACTAGCGGGAGGGCCACTAACATTCAGTACTTC. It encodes CATGTSGRATNIQYF.